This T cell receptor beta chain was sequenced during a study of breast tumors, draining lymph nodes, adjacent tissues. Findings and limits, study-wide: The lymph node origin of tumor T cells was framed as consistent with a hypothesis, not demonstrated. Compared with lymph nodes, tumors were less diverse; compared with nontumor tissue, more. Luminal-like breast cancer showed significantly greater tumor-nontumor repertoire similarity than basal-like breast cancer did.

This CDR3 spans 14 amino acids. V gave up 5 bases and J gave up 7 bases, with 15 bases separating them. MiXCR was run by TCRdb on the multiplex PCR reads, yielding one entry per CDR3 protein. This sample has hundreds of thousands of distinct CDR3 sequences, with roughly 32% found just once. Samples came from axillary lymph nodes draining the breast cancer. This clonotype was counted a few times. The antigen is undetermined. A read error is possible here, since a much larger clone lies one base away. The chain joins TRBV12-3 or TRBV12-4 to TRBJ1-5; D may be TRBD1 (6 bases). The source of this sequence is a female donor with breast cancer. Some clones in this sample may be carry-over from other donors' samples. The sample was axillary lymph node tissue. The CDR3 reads CASSDGGLWQPQHF. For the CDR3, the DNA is TGTGCCAGCAGTGACGGGGGCTTGTGGCAGCCCCAGCATTTT.